The 17 T cell receptor delta chains listed next were all sequenced from one sample in a study of γδ T cells in repeated Plasmodium falciparum infection. TCRdb re-identified clones in the multiplex PCR reads via CATT. This table holds some 51,000 delta-chain clones, roughly 1.9% found once. Vgamma9/Vdelta2+ and Vdelta2-negative gammadelta T cells were flow-sorted from PBMC for bulk sequencing. Sequenced: gamma-delta T cells from blood. The source is a pool of human donors (malaria-infected and uninfected, not separated).

Comment on this clone: This DNA translates differently at residue 7 from the TCRdb protein, which is that of a much larger clone; a read error is likely, and the protein shown is the DNA's own translation. V usage is TRDV1 and J usage is TRDJ1, with D tentatively TRDD3 (6 bases). The CDR3 spans 15 residues. Per the germline V gene, CDR1 is TSWWSYY and CDR2 is QGS. CDR3 residues: CALGEVRGDTDKLIF. CDR3 nucleotide sequence: TGTGCTCTTGGGGAGGTACGGGGGGACACTGATAAACTCATCTTT.

This clone was seen a handful of times. This likely came from a read error, as a far larger clone is one base away. This sample also contains other DNA sequences that code for the same CDR3. The V gene is TRDV3, the J gene TRDJ1; TRDD3 agrees at 7 bases. In the absence of a J gene in TCRdb, the DNA was matched to germline to assign it here. Germline V CDR1 and CDR2: TVYSNPD, GDNSRS (reference sequence). The trim removed 0 bases at V and 6 bases at J, leaving 7 bases unmatched. The CDR3 covers 13 residues. The CDR3 reads CAFRTGWGNKLIF. CDR3 coding DNA: TGTGCCTTTAGGACGGGTTGGGGGAATAAACTCATCTTT.

This clone was recorded at least ten times. The protein held in TCRdb is that of a much larger clone and does not match this DNA's translation at residue 16, likely because of a read error; the protein shown is translated from the DNA. The rearrangement joins TRDV3 to TRDJ1, with TRDD3 identical over 11 bases. Germline V lookup: CDR1 TVYSNPD, CDR2 GDNSRS (reference sequence). V shed 1 base, J shed 3 bases, and the junction held 25 bases outside the gene matches. The CDR3 runs 21 residues. The CDR3 DNA reads as TGTGCCTTTATCCACCCTACGCACTGGGGGATAACGACGATTTACGCCGATAAACTCATCTTT. This translates into CAFIHPTHWGITTIYADKLIF.

A few counts support this clone. TCRdb's entry gives the protein of a much larger clone, which mismatches this DNA's translation at residue 6, likely from a read error; the protein reported here is translated from the DNA. The CDR3 DNA is TGTGCTTATAGGAGCTACTACTTCCCCTGGGGATACTTGTACACCGATAAACTCATCTTT. It codes for CAYRSYYFPWGYLYTDKLIF. The V and J genes are TRAV38-2/DV8 and TRDJ1, with 8 positions matching TRDD3. In the absence of a J gene in TCRdb, the DNA was matched to germline to assign it here. Germline V CDR1 and CDR2: TSESDYY, QEAYKQQN. The CDR3 length is 20 residues. V was pared by 1 base and J by 0 bases, with 17 bases of the junction left unmatched.

This clone was counted only a few times. A far larger clone differs by one base, so this is likely a read error. The same CDR3 also results from other DNA sequences found in this sample. The chain couples TRDV1 to TRDJ1; 8 bases agree with TRDD3. The J gene was missing in TCRdb and was found by matching the end of the DNA to germline. CDR1 and CDR2 (germline): TSWWSYY, QGS. The CDR3 runs to 21 residues. The CDR3 loop is CALGEGILSRLGVMYTDKLIF. In DNA, the CDR3 is TGTGCCCTTGGGGAAGGGATCCTAAGTCGACTGGGGGTCATGTACACCGATAAACTCATCTTT.

This clone was seen many times. The mismatch at residue 12 between this DNA's translation and the TCRdb protein of a much larger clone likely reflects a read error; the protein shown is translated from the DNA. The rearrangement joins TRDV1 to TRDJ1; the match to TRDD3 covers 10 bases. TCRdb is silent on the J gene; assignment here came from matching the DNA to germline. CDR3 length: 26 residues. Unmatched junction bases numbered 33, after V lost 0 bases and J lost 2 bases. CDR1 TSWWSYY and CDR2 QGS come from the germline V gene. The CDR3 DNA reads TGTGCTCTTGGGGAACTATTTACCTATTCCTACAAACGAAAGGTCTGGGGGATAAAAAGGACCGATAAACTCATCTTT. Encoded protein: CALGELFTYSYKRKVWGIKRTDKLIF.

This clone has a handful of counts. TCRdb's protein for this DNA is that of a much larger clone and differs from the translation at residue 11, likely a read error; the protein shown is the DNA translation. The CDR3 nucleotides read TGTGCTTATAGGAGCACCAATCCTACCGATAGACTCATCTTT. It translates to CAYRSTNPTDRLIF. This chain connects TRAV38-2/DV8 to TRDJ1; a possible D gene is TRDD2 (6 bases). TCRdb supplies no J gene; here it was assigned by aligning the nucleotide sequence to germline. The CDR3 loop spans 14 amino acids. Germline V lookup: CDR1 TSESDYY, CDR2 QEAYKQQN.

This clone was found a few times. The protein TCRdb lists belongs to a much larger clone and differs from this DNA's translation at residue 18, which points to a read error; the protein shown is made from the DNA. The same CDR3 arises from other DNA sequences in this sample as well. The chain carries TRAV29/DV5 and TRDJ1; TRDD3 agrees at 7 bases. Looked up from germline, CDR1 is NSMFDY and CDR2 is ISSIKDK. The length of the CDR3 is 20 residues. CDR3: CAASHFPRGGAGSGTDKRIF. The CDR3 DNA reads as TGTGCAGCAAGCCACTTCCCCCGTGGGGGAGCCGGTTCCGGGACCGATAAACGCATCTTT. Full variable domain (missing parts from reference TRAV29/DV5 and TRDJ1): DQQVKQNSPSLSVQEGRISILNCDYTNSMFDYFLWYKKYPAEGPTFLISISSIKDKNEDGRFTVFLNKSAKHLSLHIVPSQPGDSAVYFCAASHFPRGGAGSGTDKRIFGKGTRVTVEP.

Concerning this clone itself: For this DNA, TCRdb reports the protein of a much larger clone, which diverges at residue 4, most likely from a read error; the protein presented here is translated directly from the DNA. The chain has TRDV2 and TRDJ1, with TRDD3 matching 8 bases. V lost 5 bases and J lost 4; bases outside the gene matches: 14. Germline CDR1 and CDR2: GEAIGNYY and EKD. This CDR3 region has 16 residues. The CDR3 reads CACVGLGGLNGDKLIF. The CDR3 bases are TGTGCCTGTGTAGGGCTTGGGGGATTAAATGGCGATAAACTCATCTTT.

A few counts support this clone. The protein TCRdb gives is from a much larger clone and does not agree with this DNA's translation at residue 6, likely a read error; the protein shown here comes from the DNA. The V call is TRDV1, the J call TRDJ1; 10 nucleotides match TRDD3. TCRdb carries no J gene annotation; the J gene was assigned here by matching the DNA with germline. The trim removed 4 bases at V and 0 bases at J, leaving 20 bases unmatched. CDR3 length equals 21 residues. The germline CDR1 and CDR2 sequences are TSWWSYY and QGS. In nucleotides, the CDR3 is TGTGCTCTTGGGGCTACTCCCTTTACTGGGGGATCTCCCACGTACACCGATAAACTCATCTTT. It translates to CALGATPFTGGSPTYTDKLIF.

This clone was recorded a few times. TCRdb assigns this DNA the protein of a much larger clone, which departs from its translation at residue 10; this likely reflects a read error, and the protein shown comes from translating the DNA. The chain is built from TRDV1 and TRDJ1, with 9 nucleotides matching TRDD3. TCRdb carries no J gene annotation; the J gene was assigned here by matching the DNA with germline. The CDR3 is 21 amino acids. The junction had 22 bases not matched to a gene; V was cut back by 5 bases and J by 0 bases. From germline, CDR1 is TSWWSYY and CDR2 QGS. This CDR3 is CALGKGILWGGIPKYTDKLIF. CDR3 DNA sequence: TGTGCTCTTGGGAAGGGGATTCTTTGGGGGGGGATACCAAAGTACACCGATAAACTCATCTTT.

This clone was picked up a small number of times. TCRdb lists the protein of a much larger clone for this DNA, which differs at residue 12, so this is likely a read error; the protein given here is translated from the DNA itself. The V gene is TRDV1, the J gene TRDJ1, with 9 bases lining up with TRDD3. No J segment appears in TCRdb, so it was assigned here by matching the sequence to germline. The junction had 27 bases not matched to a gene; V was cut back by 1 base and J by 0 bases. The CDR3 is made up of 24 amino acids. Germline values: CDR1 TSWWSYY, CDR2 QGS. CDR3 protein: CALGERFLLLDRGILTDYTDKLIF. The CDR3 nucleotides read TGTGCTCTTGGGGAACGATTCCTACTCCTGGACCGGGGGATACTCACCGATTACACCGATAAACTCATCTTT.

At least ten counts were recorded for this clone. This DNA's translation and the protein TCRdb lists, from a much larger clone, do not match at residue 15, likely due to a read error; the protein shown is translated from the DNA. J is TRDJ1 and V is TRDV3; 9 bases are shared with TRDD2. Looked up from germline, CDR1 is TVYSNPD and CDR2 is GDNSRS (reference sequence). The CDR3 consists of 19 residues. The V gene end was trimmed by 1 base and the J gene end by 6 bases; junction bases not matched to a gene: 24. The CDR3 loop is CAFKEGPESLPTRSNKLIF. CDR3 sequence (DNA): TGTGCCTTTAAAGAAGGGCCCGAGAGCCTTCCTACGAGGTCCAATAAACTCATCTTT.

Notes on this clone: TCRdb assigns this DNA the protein of a much larger clone, which departs from its translation at residue 7; this likely reflects a read error, and the protein shown comes from translating the DNA. J is TRDJ1 and V is TRDV2; D not resolved. TCRdb gives no J gene; it was assigned here by matching the DNA to germline. The CDR3 extends over 15 amino acids. The germline V gene has CDR1 GEAIGNYY and CDR2 EKD. V lost 2 bases and J 1 base, leaving 13 bases between the germline ends. CDR3: CACDMVRESTDKLIF. CDR3 DNA sequence: TGTGCCTGTGACATGGTGAGGGAGAGCACCGATAAACTCATCTTT.

This clone ranks as medium-sized (0.01 to 0.1%). The sample has other DNA sequences that encode this CDR3 too. The rearrangement joins TRDV1 to TRDJ1; D gene uncertain. Germline V lookup: CDR1 TSWWSYY, CDR2 QGS. Trimming left V 0 bases short and J 3 bases short, with 8 bases between. This CDR3 spans 14 amino acids. The CDR3, as DNA: TGTGCTCTTGGGGAACTAGTTTATTCCGATAAACTCATCTTT. Its translation: CALGELVYSDKLIF.

In its sample, this clone was seen a few times. This DNA translates differently at residue 9 from the TCRdb protein, which is that of a much larger clone; a read error is likely, and the protein shown is the DNA's own translation. The chain employs TRDV2 and TRDJ1; no reliable D call. V lost 0 bases, J lost 4 bases, and 14 bases lay in between. The CDR3 loop spans 15 amino acids. Germline lookup yields CDR1 GEAIGNYY and CDR2 EKD. This CDR3 reads CACDTVGTFGDKLIF. The CDR3 DNA is TGTGCCTGTGACACCGTGGGAACCTTTGGCGATAAACTCATCTTT.

Notes on this clone: The protein recorded in TCRdb matches a much larger clone and deviates from this DNA's translation at residue 4, suggesting a read error; the protein here is obtained by translating the DNA. The chain uses TRDV1 and TRDJ1, with TRDD3 identical over 10 bases. No J segment appears in TCRdb, so it was assigned here by matching the sequence to germline. There are 23 residues in the CDR3. Germline CDR1 and CDR2: TSWWSYY and QGS. The DNA for the CDR3 is TGTGCTCTTAGGGAACTTCCGCCCTACGTTCGGGGGGATACGGTTAGGGACACCGATAAACTCATCTTT. Translation: CALRELPPYVRGDTVRDTDKLIF.